This entry features one T cell receptor beta chain sequence. These data belong to a study of blood T cell repertoires in COVID-19. The wider study: COVID-19 samples collected from the United States, Italy and Spain covered acute and convalescent phases. Nucleic acid was either cDNA or gDNA, and it came from T cells, B-cell-depleted T cells, or PBMCs.

Under the authors' procedure: Reference gene primer amplification gave estimated nucleated cell counts. The protocol was immunoSEQ multiplex PCR, while the TCRdb copy is restricted to in-frame clones and leaves out a portion. That table supplies the V and J calls and clone size; D and trimming were determined from the DNA. Of around 260,000 clones detected, roughly 85% appear once; the ten largest clones hold roughly 15%. What was sequenced was peripheral blood. This sequence originates from a human donor in a cohort sampled during active COVID-19.

The chain's CDR3 is CAISRGGNYEQYF. The DNA of the CDR3 is TGTGCCATCAGCAGGGGTGGCAACTACGAGCAGTACTTC. V gene TRBV10-3 combines with J gene TRBJ2-7, with D possibly matching TRBD1 (6 bases). Germline CDR1 ENHRY, CDR2 SYGVKD. V was pared by 6 bases and J by 3 bases, with 12 bases between. This CDR3 has 13 residues.